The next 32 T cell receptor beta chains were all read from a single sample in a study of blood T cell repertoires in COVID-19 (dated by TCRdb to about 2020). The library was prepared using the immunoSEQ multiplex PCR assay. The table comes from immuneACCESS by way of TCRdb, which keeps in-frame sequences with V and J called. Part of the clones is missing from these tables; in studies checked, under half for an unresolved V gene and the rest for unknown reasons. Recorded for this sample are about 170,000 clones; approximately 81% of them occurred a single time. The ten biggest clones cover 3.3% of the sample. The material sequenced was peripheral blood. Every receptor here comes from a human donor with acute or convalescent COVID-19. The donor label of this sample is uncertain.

The CDR3 coding sequence is TGTGCCAGCAGCGCTAACAGGGGGAGCTATGGCTACACCTTC. Translating gives CASSANRGSYGYTF. The genes are TRBV14 and TRBJ1-2, with TRBD1 matching over 8 bases. Losses at the gene ends were 5 bases for V and 4 bases for J; bases not matched to a gene: 6. CDR1 and CDR2 (germline): SGHDN, FVKESK. The CDR3 contains 14 residues.

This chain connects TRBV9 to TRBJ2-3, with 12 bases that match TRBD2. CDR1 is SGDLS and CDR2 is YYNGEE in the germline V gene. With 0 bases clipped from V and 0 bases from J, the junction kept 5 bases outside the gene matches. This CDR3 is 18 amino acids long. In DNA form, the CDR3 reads TGTGCCAGCAGCGTAGGGACTAGCGGGACCTCTAGCACAGATACGCAGTATTTT. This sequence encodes CASSVGTSGTSSTDTQYF.

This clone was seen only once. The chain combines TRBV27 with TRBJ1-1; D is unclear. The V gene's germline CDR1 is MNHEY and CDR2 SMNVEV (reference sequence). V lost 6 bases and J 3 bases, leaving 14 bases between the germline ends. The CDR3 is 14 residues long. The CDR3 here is CASRGGWWHTEAFF. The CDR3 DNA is TGTGCCAGCAGAGGAGGCTGGTGGCACACTGAAGCTTTCTTT.

The CDR3 nucleotides are TGTGCCAGCAGCCTCGCGAATACTGAAGCTTTCTTT. It yields the protein CASSLANTEAFF. The rearrangement joins TRBV5-4 to TRBJ1-1; D uncertain. The V gene's germline CDR1 is SGHNT and CDR2 YYREEE (reference sequence). The ends were cut back, 4 bases at V and 5 bases at J, with 9 bases in the middle. CDR3 size: 12 residues.

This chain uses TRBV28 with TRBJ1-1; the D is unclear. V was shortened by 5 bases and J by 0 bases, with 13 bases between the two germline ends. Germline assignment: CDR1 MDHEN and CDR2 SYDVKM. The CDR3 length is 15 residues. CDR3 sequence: CASSPSQVVNTEAFF. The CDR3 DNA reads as TGTGCCAGCAGTCCATCCCAGGTAGTGAACACTGAAGCTTTCTTT.

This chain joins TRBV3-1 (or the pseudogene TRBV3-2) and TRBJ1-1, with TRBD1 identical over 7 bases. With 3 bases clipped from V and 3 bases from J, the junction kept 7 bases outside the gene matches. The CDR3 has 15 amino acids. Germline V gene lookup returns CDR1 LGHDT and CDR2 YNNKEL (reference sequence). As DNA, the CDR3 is TGTGCCAGCAGCCAGAAAGGACAGGACTACACTGAAGCTTTCTTT. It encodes CASSQKGQDYTEAFF.

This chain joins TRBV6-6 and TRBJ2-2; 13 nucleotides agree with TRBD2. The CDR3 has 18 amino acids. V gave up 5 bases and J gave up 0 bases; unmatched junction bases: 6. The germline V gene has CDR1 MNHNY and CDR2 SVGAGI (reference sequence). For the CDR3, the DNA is TGTGCCAGCAGTCCACGACTAGCGGGGGGTTCGAACACCGGGGAGCTGTTTTTT. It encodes CASSPRLAGGSNTGELFF.

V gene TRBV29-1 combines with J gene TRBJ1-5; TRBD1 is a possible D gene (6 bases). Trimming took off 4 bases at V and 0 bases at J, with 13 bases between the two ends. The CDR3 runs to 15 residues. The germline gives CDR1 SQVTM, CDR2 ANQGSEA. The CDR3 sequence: CSVGGTSNSNQPQHF. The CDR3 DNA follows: TGCAGCGTTGGGGGGACAAGTAATAGCAATCAGCCCCAGCATTTT.

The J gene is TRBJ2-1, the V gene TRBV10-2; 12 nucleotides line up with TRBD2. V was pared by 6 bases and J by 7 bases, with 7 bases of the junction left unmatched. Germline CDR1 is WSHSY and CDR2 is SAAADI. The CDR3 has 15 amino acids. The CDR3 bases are TGCGCCAGCAGACCGACTAGCGGGGGACAAAATGAGCAGTTCTTC. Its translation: CASRPTSGGQNEQFF.

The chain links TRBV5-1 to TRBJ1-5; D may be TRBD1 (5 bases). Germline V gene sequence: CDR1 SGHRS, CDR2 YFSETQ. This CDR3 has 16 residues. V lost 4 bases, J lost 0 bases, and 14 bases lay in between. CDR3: CASSPWTLYSNQPQHF. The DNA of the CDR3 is TGCGCCAGCAGCCCATGGACACTTTATAGCAATCAGCCCCAGCATTTT.

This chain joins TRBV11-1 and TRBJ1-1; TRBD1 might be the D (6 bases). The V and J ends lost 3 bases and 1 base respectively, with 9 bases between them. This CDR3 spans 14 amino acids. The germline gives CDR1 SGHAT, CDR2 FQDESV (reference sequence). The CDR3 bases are TGTGCCAGCAGCTTTCGGGGGGCGAACACTGAAGCTTTCTTT. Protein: CASSFRGANTEAFF.

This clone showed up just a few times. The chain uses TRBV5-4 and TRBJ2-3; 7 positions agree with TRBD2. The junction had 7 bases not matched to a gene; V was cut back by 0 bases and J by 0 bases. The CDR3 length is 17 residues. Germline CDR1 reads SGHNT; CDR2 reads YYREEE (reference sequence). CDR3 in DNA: TGTGCCAGCAGCTTGGGGGGCGGCGGGGGAAGCACAGATACGCAGTATTTT. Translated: CASSLGGGGGSTDTQYF.

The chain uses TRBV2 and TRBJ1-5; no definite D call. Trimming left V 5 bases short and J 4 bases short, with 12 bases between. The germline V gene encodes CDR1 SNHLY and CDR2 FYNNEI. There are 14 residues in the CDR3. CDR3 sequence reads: CASSPGNLNQPQHF. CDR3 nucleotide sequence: TGTGCCAGCAGTCCCGGGAACCTAAATCAGCCCCAGCATTTT.

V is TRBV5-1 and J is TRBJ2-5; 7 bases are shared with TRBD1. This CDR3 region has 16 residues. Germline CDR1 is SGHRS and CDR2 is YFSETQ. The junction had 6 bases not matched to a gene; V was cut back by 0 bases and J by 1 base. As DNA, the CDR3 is TGCGCCAGCAGCTTGGCCAGGACAGGATTCCAAGAGACCCAGTACTTC. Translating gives CASSLARTGFQETQYF.

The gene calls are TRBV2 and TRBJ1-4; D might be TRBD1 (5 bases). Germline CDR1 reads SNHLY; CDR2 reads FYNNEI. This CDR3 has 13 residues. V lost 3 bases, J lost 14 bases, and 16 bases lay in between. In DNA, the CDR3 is TGTGCCAGCAGTGAGGGACTCGGAGTTCGGCTGTTTTTT. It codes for CASSEGLGVRLFF.

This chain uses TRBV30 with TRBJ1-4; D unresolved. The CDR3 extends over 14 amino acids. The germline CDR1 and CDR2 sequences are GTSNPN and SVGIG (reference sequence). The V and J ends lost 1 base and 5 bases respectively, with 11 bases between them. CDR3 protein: CAWSEQLLNEKLFF. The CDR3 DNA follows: TGTGCCTGGAGTGAACAGCTCCTCAATGAAAAACTGTTTTTT. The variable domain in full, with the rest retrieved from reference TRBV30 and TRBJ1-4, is SQTIHQWPATLVQPVGSPLSLECTVEGTSNPNLYWYRQAAGRGLQLLFYSVGIGQISSEVPQNLSASRPQDRQFILSSKKLLLSDSGFYLCAWSEQLLNEKLFFGSGTQLSVL.

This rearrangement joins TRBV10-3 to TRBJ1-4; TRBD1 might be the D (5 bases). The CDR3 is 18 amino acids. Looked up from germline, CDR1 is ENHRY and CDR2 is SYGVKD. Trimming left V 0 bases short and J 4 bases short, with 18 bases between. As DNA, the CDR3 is TGTGCCATCAGTGAGTCCTCCCTAGACAGTTACCTTAATGAAAAACTGTTTTTT. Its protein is CAISESSLDSYLNEKLFF.

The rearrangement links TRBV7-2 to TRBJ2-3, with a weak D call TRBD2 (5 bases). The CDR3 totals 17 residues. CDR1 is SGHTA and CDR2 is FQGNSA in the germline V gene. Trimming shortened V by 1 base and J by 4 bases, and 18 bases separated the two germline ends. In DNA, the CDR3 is TGTGCCAGCAGCTTAGGGACCTGGAGAGGGATGGCAGATACGCAGTATTTT. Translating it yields CASSLGTWRGMADTQYF.

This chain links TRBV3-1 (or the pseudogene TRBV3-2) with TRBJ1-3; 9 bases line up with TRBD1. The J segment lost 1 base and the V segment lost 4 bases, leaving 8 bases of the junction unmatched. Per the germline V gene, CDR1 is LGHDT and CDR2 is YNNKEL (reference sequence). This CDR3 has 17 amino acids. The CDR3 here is CASSLRGGTGSGNTIYF. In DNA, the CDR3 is TGTGCCAGCAGCCTTCGCGGGGGGACAGGGTCTGGAAACACCATATATTTT.

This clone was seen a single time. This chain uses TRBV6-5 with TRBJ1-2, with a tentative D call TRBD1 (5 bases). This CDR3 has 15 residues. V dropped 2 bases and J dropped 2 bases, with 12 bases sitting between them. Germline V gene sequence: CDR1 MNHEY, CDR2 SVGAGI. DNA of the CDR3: TGTGCCAGCAGTTACGATCTGTGGGGCAACTATGGCTACACCTTC. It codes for CASSYDLWGNYGYTF.

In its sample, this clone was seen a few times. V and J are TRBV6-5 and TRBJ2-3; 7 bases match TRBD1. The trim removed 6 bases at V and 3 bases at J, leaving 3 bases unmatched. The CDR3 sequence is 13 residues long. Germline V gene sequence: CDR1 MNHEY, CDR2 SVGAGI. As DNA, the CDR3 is TGTGCCAGCAGGACAGGGACGACAGATACGCAGTATTTT. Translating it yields CASRTGTTDTQYF.

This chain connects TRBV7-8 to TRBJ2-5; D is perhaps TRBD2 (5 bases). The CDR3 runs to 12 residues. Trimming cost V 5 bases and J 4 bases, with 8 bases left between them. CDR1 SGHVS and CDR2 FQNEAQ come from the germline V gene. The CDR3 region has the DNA TGTGCCAGCAGCCTACGGGGAGAGACCCAGTACTTC. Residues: CASSLRGETQYF.

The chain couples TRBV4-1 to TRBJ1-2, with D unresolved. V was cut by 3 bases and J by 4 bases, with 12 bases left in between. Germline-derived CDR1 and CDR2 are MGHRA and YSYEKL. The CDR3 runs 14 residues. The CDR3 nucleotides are TGCGCCAGCAGCCACCTCCCGGGTGGCTATGGCTACACCTTC. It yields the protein CASSHLPGGYGYTF.

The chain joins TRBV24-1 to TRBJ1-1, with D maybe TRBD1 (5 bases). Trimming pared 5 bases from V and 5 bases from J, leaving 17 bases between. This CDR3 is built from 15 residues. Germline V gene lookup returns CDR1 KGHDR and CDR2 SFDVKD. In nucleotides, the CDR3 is TGTGCCACCAGTGGTATATCTCAGGGCCGGACTGAAGCTTTCTTT. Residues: CATSGISQGRTEAFF.

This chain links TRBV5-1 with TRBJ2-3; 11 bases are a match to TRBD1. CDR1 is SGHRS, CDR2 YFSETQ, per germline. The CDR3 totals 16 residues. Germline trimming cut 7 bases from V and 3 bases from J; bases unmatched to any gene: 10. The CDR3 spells CASAKSGQGGTDTQYF. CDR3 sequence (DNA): TGCGCCAGCGCGAAATCGGGACAGGGGGGGACAGATACGCAGTATTTT.

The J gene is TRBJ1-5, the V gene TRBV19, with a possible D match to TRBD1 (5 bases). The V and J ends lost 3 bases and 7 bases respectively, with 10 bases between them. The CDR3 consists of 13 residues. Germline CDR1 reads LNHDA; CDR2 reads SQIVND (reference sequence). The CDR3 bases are TGTGCCAGTAGTATCAGGGAACGACAGCCCCAGCATTTT. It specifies CASSIRERQPQHF.

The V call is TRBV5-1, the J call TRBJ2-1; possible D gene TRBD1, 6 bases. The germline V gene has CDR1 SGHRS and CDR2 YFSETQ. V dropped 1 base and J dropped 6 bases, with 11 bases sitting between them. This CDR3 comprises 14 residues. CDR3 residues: CASSLQGSINEQFF. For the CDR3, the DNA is TGCGCCAGCAGCTTGCAGGGGAGCATCAATGAGCAGTTCTTC.

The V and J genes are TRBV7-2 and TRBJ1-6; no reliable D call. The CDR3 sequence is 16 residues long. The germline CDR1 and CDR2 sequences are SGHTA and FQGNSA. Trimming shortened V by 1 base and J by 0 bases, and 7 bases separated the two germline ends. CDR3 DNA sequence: TGTGCCAGCAGCTTAGAAGGGAGCTCCTATAATTCACCCCTCCACTTT. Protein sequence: CASSLEGSSYNSPLHF.

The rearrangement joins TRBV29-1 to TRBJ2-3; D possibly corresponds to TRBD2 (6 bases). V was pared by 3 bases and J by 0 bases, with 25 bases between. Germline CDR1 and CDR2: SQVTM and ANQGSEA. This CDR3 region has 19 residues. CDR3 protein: CSVDILGISSDLSTDTQYF. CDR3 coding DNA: TGCAGCGTTGATATCCTCGGGATTTCTAGCGACCTTAGCACAGATACGCAGTATTTT.

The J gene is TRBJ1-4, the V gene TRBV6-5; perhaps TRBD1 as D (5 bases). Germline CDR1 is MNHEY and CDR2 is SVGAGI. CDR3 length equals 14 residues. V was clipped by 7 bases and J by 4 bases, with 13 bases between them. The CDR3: CASMGLLLNEKLFF. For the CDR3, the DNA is TGTGCCAGCATGGGACTGCTACTTAATGAAAAACTGTTTTTT.

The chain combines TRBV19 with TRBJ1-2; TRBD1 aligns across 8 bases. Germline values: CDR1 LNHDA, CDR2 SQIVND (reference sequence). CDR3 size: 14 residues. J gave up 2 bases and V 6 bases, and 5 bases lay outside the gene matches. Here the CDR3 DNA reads TGTGCCAGTAGGCAAACAGGGGGAAACTATGGCTACACCTTC. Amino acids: CASRQTGGNYGYTF.

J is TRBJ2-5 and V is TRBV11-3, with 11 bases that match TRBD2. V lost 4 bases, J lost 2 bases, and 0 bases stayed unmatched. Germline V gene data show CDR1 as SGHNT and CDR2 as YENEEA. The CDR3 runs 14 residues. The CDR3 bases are TGTGCCAGCAGCTCTAGCGGGGGGCAAGAGACCCAGTACTTC. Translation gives CASSSSGGQETQYF.